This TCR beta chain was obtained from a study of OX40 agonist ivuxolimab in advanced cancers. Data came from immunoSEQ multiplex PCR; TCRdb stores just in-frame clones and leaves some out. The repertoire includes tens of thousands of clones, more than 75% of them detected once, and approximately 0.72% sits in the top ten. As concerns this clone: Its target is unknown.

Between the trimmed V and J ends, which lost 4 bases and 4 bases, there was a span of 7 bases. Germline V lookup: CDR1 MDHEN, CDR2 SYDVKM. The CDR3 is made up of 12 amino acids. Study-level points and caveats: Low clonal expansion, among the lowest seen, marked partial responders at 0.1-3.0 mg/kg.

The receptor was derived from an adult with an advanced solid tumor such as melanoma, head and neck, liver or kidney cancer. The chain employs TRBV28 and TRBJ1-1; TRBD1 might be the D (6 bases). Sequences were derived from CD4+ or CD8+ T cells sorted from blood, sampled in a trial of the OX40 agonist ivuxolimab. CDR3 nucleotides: TGTGCCAGCAGTTCAGGGGTCACTGAAGCTTTCTTT. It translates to CASSSGVTEAFF.